This TCR beta chain was identified in a study of neurological immune-mediated disorders. The cDNA came from 5'RACE with 10-nucleotide random UMIs. TCRdb independently ran MiXCR on the 5' RACE reads; one entry per CDR3 protein. Of approximately 40,000 distinct CDR3 sequences detected, about a tenth appear once; the ten largest clones hold under 8.5%. In this sample, this clonotype turned up many times. Its cognate antigen is unknown. CDR3 size: 14 residues. Unmatched junction bases numbered 9, after V lost 5 bases and J lost 5 bases. Germline CDR1 DFQATT, CDR2 SNEGSKA (reference sequence). Study-level points and caveats: HTLV-1-associated myelopathy displayed the greatest TCR clonal expansion, and multiple sclerosis exhibited the smallest, lower than that of healthy controls.

V usage is TRBV20-1 and J usage is TRBJ1-1; 9 nucleotides align to TRBD1. Sequences were obtained from PBMCs. The sequence came from a young woman with HTLV-1-associated myelopathy (HAM/TSP). The CDR3 sequence is CSAPPGQGSTEAFF. CDR3 DNA sequence: TGCAGTGCTCCACCTGGACAGGGGAGTACTGAAGCTTTCTTT.